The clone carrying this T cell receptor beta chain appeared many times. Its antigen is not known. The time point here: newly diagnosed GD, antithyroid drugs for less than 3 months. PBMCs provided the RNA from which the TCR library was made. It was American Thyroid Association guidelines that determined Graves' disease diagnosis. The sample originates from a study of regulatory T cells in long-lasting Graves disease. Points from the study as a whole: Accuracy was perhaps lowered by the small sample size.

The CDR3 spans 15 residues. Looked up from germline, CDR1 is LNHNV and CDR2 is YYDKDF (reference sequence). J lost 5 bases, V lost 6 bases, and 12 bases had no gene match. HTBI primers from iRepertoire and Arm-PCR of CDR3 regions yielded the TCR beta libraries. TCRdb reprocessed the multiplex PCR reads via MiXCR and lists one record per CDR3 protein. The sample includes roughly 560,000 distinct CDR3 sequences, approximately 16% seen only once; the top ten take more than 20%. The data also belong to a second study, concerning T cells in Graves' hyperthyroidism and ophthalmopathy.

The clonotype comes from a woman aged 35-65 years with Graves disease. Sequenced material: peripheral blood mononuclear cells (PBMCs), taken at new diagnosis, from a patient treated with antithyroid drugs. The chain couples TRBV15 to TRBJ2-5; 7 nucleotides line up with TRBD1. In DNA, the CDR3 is TGTGCCACCAGGGAAACTAGGGGGCTGTGGGAGACCCAGTACTTC. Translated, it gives CATRETRGLWETQYF.